This TCR beta chain emerged from a study of blood T cells in healthy people across ages. Points from the study as a whole: Both naive CD4+ cell counts and diversity were greater in long-lived donors than in aged donors. Changes in expanded clonotypes were possibly confounded, as the CMV status of donors was unknown.

Alongside a J-beta primer mix, a sample-barcoded 5' primer served in a second PCR lasting about 7 to 12 cycles. Researchers report that each sample yielded at least 3 million CDR3-containing paired-end reads. TCRdb reanalysed the 5' RACE reads using MiXCR and keeps one entry per CDR3 protein. The sample has 650,000 to 1,000,000 distinct CDR3 sequences; under 40% are singletons. Germline V lookup: CDR1 DFQATT, CDR2 SNEGSKA (reference sequence). The CDR3 covers 13 residues. In this sample, this clonotype turned up a few times. No antigen is known for it. Sequenced sample: blood. V gene TRBV20-1 combines with J gene TRBJ2-3; the match to TRBD2 covers 10 bases. The clonotype was recovered from a young man in good health. The CDR3 reads CRLGLAGTDTQYF. The DNA of the CDR3 is TGCAGGTTAGGACTAGCGGGCACAGATACGCAGTATTTT.